One and the same sample provided the 28 T cell receptor beta chains below, sequenced in a study of metastatic and nonmetastatic thyroid tumors. TCRdb reprocessed the PCR reads using MiXCR. The profile covers about 23,000 clones, with over 20% appearing a single time and roughly 7.8% taken by the ten largest. Each patient came to thyroid surgery without any prior treatment (of any kind). Sequencing was carried out using blood. Receptors originate from a female donor with papillary thyroid cancer or a benign thyroid nodule (not recorded which). Some clones in this sample may be carry-over from other donors' samples.

This clone was counted ten times or more. This chain uses TRBV20-1 with TRBJ2-1; 11 nucleotides match TRBD2. CDR1 is DFQATT, CDR2 SNEGSKA, per germline (reference sequence). The CDR3 length is 13 residues. CDR3: CSGTSGTYNEQFF. The CDR3 DNA sequence: TGCAGCGGGACTAGCGGAACCTACAATGAGCAGTTCTTC.

The chain is built from TRBV13 and TRBJ1-1; weak D call: TRBD1 (5 bases). CDR1 is PRHDT, CDR2 FYEKMQ, per germline (reference sequence). The V end was cut by 5 bases, the J end by 7 bases, with 14 bases between. The CDR3 has 13 amino acids. The CDR3 bases are TGTGCCAGCAGCGCCTGGGGACTAAATGAAGCTTTCTTT. Its translation is CASSAWGLNEAFF.

This clone was recorded a few times. The chain joins TRBV7-6 to TRBJ2-7, with TRBD1 identical over 7 bases. There are 16 residues in the CDR3. Germline CDR1 SGHVS, CDR2 FNYEAQ. V dropped 1 base and J dropped 0; count of bases not matched to a gene: 6. The CDR3 sequence is CASSLGGQESSYEQYF. CDR3 sequence (DNA): TGTGCCAGCAGCTTAGGTGGACAGGAATCCTCCTACGAGCAGTACTTC.

This clone was observed at least ten times. The chain joins TRBV13 to TRBJ2-1; 11 positions match TRBD2. The CDR3 contains 16 residues. The V gene's germline CDR1 is PRHDT and CDR2 FYEKMQ (reference sequence). Trimming at V came to 3 bases and at J to 4 bases, leaving 5 bases not matched to a gene. This CDR3 reads CASSFTSGGRYNEQFF. The CDR3 nucleotides read TGTGCCAGCAGCTTTACTAGCGGGGGCCGGTACAATGAGCAGTTCTTC.

At least ten counts were recorded for this clone. The V gene is TRBV18, the J gene TRBJ2-7; TRBD2 aligns across 8 bases. The germline V gene has CDR1 KGHSH and CDR2 LQKENI. The CDR3 loop spans 15 amino acids. J was trimmed by 3 bases and V by 2 bases; bases with no gene match: 6. The CDR3: CASSPAGGGNYEQYF. DNA for the CDR3: TGTGCCAGCTCACCAGCCGGGGGGGGGAACTACGAGCAGTACTTC.

In DNA form, the CDR3 reads TGTGCCAGCCCCAACGAGCAGTACTTC. This encodes CASPNEQYF. This rearrangement joins TRBV7-2 to TRBJ2-7; D is undetermined. Trimming shortened V by 8 bases and J by 5 bases, and 4 bases separated the two germline ends. CDR3 length: 9 amino acids. Per germline, CDR1 SGHTA and CDR2 FQGNSA.

This clone was observed a handful of times. Being one base from a much bigger clone, this may be a read error. The J gene is TRBJ1-1, the V gene TRBV29-1; D remains ambiguous. V lost 2 bases and J lost 7, with 14 bases in between. This CDR3 contains 13 residues. Germline lookup yields CDR1 SQVTM and CDR2 ANQGSEA. In DNA, the CDR3 is TGCAGCGTTGAACCAGAAGCCGGAGGTGAAGCTTTCTTT. Translation: CSVEPEAGGEAFF. The entire variable domain, with the rest obtained from reference TRBV29-1 and TRBJ1-1, is as follows: SAVISQKPSRDICQRGTSLTIQCQVDSQVTMMFWYRQQPGQSLTLIATANQGSEATYESGFVIDKFPISRPNLTFSTLTVSNMSPEDSSIYLCSVEPEAGGEAFFGQGTRLTVV.

The gene calls are TRBV20-1 and TRBJ1-1, with no clear D. Germline CDR1 is DFQATT and CDR2 is SNEGSKA (reference sequence). The CDR3 spans 15 residues. Trimming took 1 base from V and 11 from J, leaving 23 bases between them. The CDR3 DNA reads TGCAGTGCTAGAGCCCTAGAGAGTCTGGTGGATGATGCTTTCTTT. As protein: CSARALESLVDDAFF.

This clone showed up many times. The chain has TRBV19 and TRBJ2-1; 8 bases match TRBD2. CDR1 and CDR2 (germline): LNHDA, SQIVND (reference sequence). The CDR3 spans 15 residues. Germline trimming cut 5 bases from V and 6 bases from J; bases unmatched to any gene: 9. CDR3 sequence: CASSPSPGLANEQFF. The CDR3 coding sequence is TGTGCCAGTAGTCCATCTCCCGGACTAGCCAATGAGCAGTTCTTC.

The V and J genes are TRBV20-1 and TRBJ2-7, with D perhaps TRBD1 (6 bases). Germline V gene sequence: CDR1 DFQATT, CDR2 SNEGSKA (reference sequence). The CDR3 loop spans 12 amino acids. Trimming stripped 8 bases from V and 2 bases from J, with 13 bases between. In DNA form, the CDR3 reads TGCAGTACTCCCGAGGGGGCCTACGAGCAGTACTTC. Translation gives CSTPEGAYEQYF.

This clone has at least ten counts. The chain is built from TRBV20-1 and TRBJ2-3, with TRBD2 as a possible D gene (5 bases). V was shortened by 1 base and J by 4 bases, with 12 bases between the two germline ends. CDR1 and CDR2 (germline): DFQATT, SNEGSKA (reference sequence). This CDR3 has 14 residues. CDR3 sequence (DNA): TGCAGTGCTAGAGCTTTAGGTAGCGCAGATACGCAGTATTTT. Protein sequence: CSARALGSADTQYF.

As regards this clone: The CDR3 carries no conserved terminal phenylalanine or tryptophan, so it likely arises from a read error. The limits of the CDR3 on the DNA are not certain, so only TCRdb's listed CDR3 is given. The J gene is TRBJ2-7, the V gene TRBV20-1; TRBD1 reflects the table's D call only, with no check against the DNA. The germline V gene has CDR1 DFQATT and CDR2 SNEGSKA (reference sequence). The CDR3 has 12 residues if both end residues are counted. The CDR3 here is CSAHDGGREHYL.

About this clone itself: The conserved final phenylalanine or tryptophan is absent from the CDR3, which likely points to a read error. CDR3 region: CASSVRPGCNEQFL. The CDR3 nucleotides are TGTGCCAGCAGCGTTAGGCCCGGGTGCAATGAGCAGTTCTTA. This chain links TRBV9 with TRBJ2-1; D uncertain. Germline CDR1 is SGDLS and CDR2 is YYNGEE. This CDR3 comprises 14 residues. The V end lost 2 bases, the J end lost 6 bases, and 12 bases lay between the germline ends.

This clone was observed many times. The chain is built from TRBV7-9 and TRBJ2-3; tentative D call: TRBD2 (6 bases). This CDR3 comprises 17 residues. Looked up from germline, CDR1 is SEHNR and CDR2 is FQNEAQ (reference sequence). V was trimmed by 4 bases and J by 0 bases, leaving 17 bases between them. CDR3 residues: CASSSDPAGTSTDTQYF. The DNA for the CDR3 is TGTGCCAGCAGCTCGGACCCCGCGGGGACTAGCACAGATACGCAGTATTTT.

This clone has ten or more counts. The CDR3 loop reads CASSLSSGNTIYF. Written as DNA, the CDR3 is TGCGCCAGCAGCCTGAGCTCTGGAAACACCATATATTTT. The rearrangement links TRBV4-3 to TRBJ1-3; D is undetermined. The CDR3 covers 13 residues. V was cut by 4 bases and J by 0 bases, with 4 bases left in between. The germline V gene encodes CDR1 LGHNA and CDR2 YSLEER.

This clone was counted ten times or more. The chain joins TRBV4-2 to TRBJ1-5; 8 nucleotides line up with TRBD1. CDR1 and CDR2 from the germline V gene are LGHNA and YNFKEQ. This CDR3 spans 18 amino acids. The V and J ends lost 5 bases and 1 base, in that order; junction bases with no gene match: 13. Here the CDR3 DNA reads TGTGCCAGCAGCAAAGGGACAGGAGTGTTGGGGAGCAATCAGCCCCAGCATTTT. Amino acids: CASSKGTGVLGSNQPQHF.

This chain connects TRBV12-3 or TRBV12-4 to TRBJ2-1; D remains unclear. The V end lost 6 bases, the J end lost 8 bases, and 11 bases lay between the germline ends. This CDR3 has 12 amino acids. Here the CDR3 reads CASSPTVDEQFF. CDR3 nucleotide sequence: TGTGCCAGCAGCCCCACCGTTGATGAGCAGTTCTTC.

At least ten counts were recorded for this clone. DNA of the CDR3: TGTGCCAGCAGCGGGCCCAGGGGCGGCAATGAGCAGTTCTTC. Residues: CASSGPRGGNEQFF. V gene TRBV7-9 combines with J gene TRBJ2-1, with a weak D call TRBD1 (6 bases). V lost 5 bases to trimming and J lost 6 bases, with 14 bases between them. Germline CDR1 SEHNR, CDR2 FQNEAQ (reference sequence). The CDR3 loop spans 14 amino acids. Using reference TRBV7-9 and TRBJ2-1 for the parts outside the CDR3, the full variable domain is DTGVSQNPRHKITKRGQNVTFRCDPISEHNRLYWYRQTLGQGPEFLTYFQNEAQLEKSRLLSDRFSAERPKGSFSTLEIQRTEQGDSAMYLCASSGPRGGNEQFFGPGTRLTVL.

The count of this clone is one. The J gene is TRBJ2-5, the V gene TRBV7-2; a weak D match, TRBD2 (5 bases). Gene TRBJ2-1 matches the end of the DNA better, so the J call may be wrong. From germline, CDR1 is SGHTA and CDR2 FQGNSA. The CDR3 length is 15 residues. Written as DNA, the CDR3 is TGTGCCAGCAGCAAGTGTACTAGAGGCGACAATGAGCAGTTCTTC. This codes for CASSKCTRGDNEQFF.

The table lists this clone with many counts. The J gene is TRBJ1-2, the V gene TRBV6-1, with D maybe TRBD1 (6 bases). The CDR3 is 16 amino acids. Looked up from germline, CDR1 is MNHNS and CDR2 is SASEGT. The V and J ends lost 5 bases and 4 bases respectively, with 20 bases between them. CDR3 sequence (DNA): TGTGCCAGCAGTTACCAAGGGGGGGCGGGGGGCTATGGCTACACCTTC. Protein: CASSYQGGAGGYGYTF.

By share, this clone ranks as medium-sized. J is TRBJ2-7 and V is TRBV6-4; TRBD2 agrees at 8 bases. Germline trimming cut 6 bases from V and 0 bases from J; bases unmatched to any gene: 4. Germline V gives CDR1 MRHNA, CDR2 SNTAGT. The CDR3 is 14 amino acids. As DNA, the CDR3 is TGTGCCAGCAGGGCCGGGACTAGCTCCTACGAGCAGTACTTC. Its protein product is CASRAGTSSYEQYF.

CDR3 sequence: CASRADRSREQYF. DNA of the CDR3: TGTGCCAGCAGGGCAGACAGGAGTAGAGAGCAGTACTTC. V usage is TRBV2 and J usage is TRBJ2-7, with D possibly matching TRBD1 (6 bases). The germline gives CDR1 SNHLY, CDR2 FYNNEI. V lost 6 bases to trimming and J lost 7 bases, with 16 bases between them. CDR3 length: 13 residues.

A remark on this clone: One end of the junction fails to match germline, which may point to a read error. This chain connects TRBV19 to TRBJ1-2; D might be TRBD1 (5 bases). Germline V gene data show CDR1 as LNHDA and CDR2 as SQIVND (reference sequence). This CDR3 has 13 residues. In nucleotides, the CDR3 is TGTGCCAGTAGTCTAGCGGGACTTCGGGGCTACTCCTTC. This encodes CASSLAGLRGYSF.

Comments on this clone: Since a much larger clone is just one base distant, this may be a read error. V and J are TRBV5-6 and TRBJ2-3; 9 nucleotides match TRBD1. From germline, CDR1 is SGHDT and CDR2 YYEEEE. V lost 5 bases and J lost 5; bases outside the gene matches: 6. The CDR3 totals 14 residues. The CDR3 nucleotides read TGTGCCAGCAGTTGGACAGGGGTCATAGATACGCAGTATTTT. The encoded protein is CASSWTGVIDTQYF. Based on the CDR3 plus reference TRBV5-6 and TRBJ2-3, the full variable domain is DAGVTQSPTHLIKTRGQQVTLRCSPKSGHDTVSWYQQALGQGPQFIFQYYEEEERQRGNFPDRFSGHQFPNYSSELNVNALLLGDSALYLCASSWTGVIDTQYFGPGTRLTVL.

With respect to this clone: In this CDR3 the conserved last residue, phenylalanine or tryptophan, is missing, so a read error is likely. The V gene is TRBV5-1, the J gene TRBJ2-1; the D gene is possibly TRBD1 (5 bases). CDR3 length: 16 amino acids. V was shortened by 4 bases and J by 8 bases, with 22 bases between the two germline ends. The germline V gene encodes CDR1 SGHRS and CDR2 YFSETQ. CDR3 region: CASSTEQVARGDEQFS. CDR3 nucleotide sequence: TGCGCCAGCAGCACGGAACAAGTTGCAAGGGGCGATGAGCAGTTCTCC.

The V and J genes are TRBV20-1 and TRBJ2-3; 8 nucleotides agree with TRBD2. CDR1 is DFQATT and CDR2 is SNEGSKA in the germline V gene (reference sequence). This CDR3 region has 16 residues. V dropped 0 bases and J dropped 4; count of bases not matched to a gene: 9. Here the CDR3 DNA reads TGCAGTGCTAGAGATCAGAGTAGCGGGGACTCAGATACGCAGTATTTT. Translated: CSARDQSSGDSDTQYF.

The chain carries TRBV6-2 or TRBV6-3 and TRBJ1-2, with D hard to call. The CDR3 is 13 amino acids. V lost 3 bases, J lost 6 bases, and 11 bases lay in between. The germline gives CDR1 MNHEY, CDR2 SVGEGT. The CDR3 nucleotides are TGTGCCAGCAGTTATAAGGCATTCAATGGCTACACCTTC. Its protein is CASSYKAFNGYTF.

This clone was observed a handful of times. The chain joins TRBV2 to TRBJ2-7; 8 bases agree with TRBD2. The trim removed 6 bases at V and 7 bases at J, leaving 5 bases unmatched. This CDR3 is 12 amino acids long. Looked up from germline, CDR1 is SNHLY and CDR2 is FYNNEI. The CDR3: CASRPSGFEQYF. CDR3 DNA: TGTGCCAGCAGACCTAGCGGGTTTGAGCAGTACTTC.